One sample yielded the 6 T cell receptor beta chains listed below, sequenced in a study of cytomegalovirus exposure and HLA in healthy donors. Amplification used 60 Vbeta primers and 13 Jbeta primers. Generated by immunoSEQ multiplex PCR, the TCRdb table keeps only in-frame clones and is missing some. The sample has around 130,000 clones, 60% to 85% seen once. The source material was PBMCs. Every receptor here comes from a middle-aged woman in good health and CMV-seropositive.

The rearrangement uses TRBV7-2 and TRBJ2-5; TRBD2 agrees at 9 bases. Germline V gene sequence: CDR1 SGHTA, CDR2 FQGNSA. This CDR3 comprises 16 residues. The V and J ends lost 2 bases and 5 bases, in that order; junction bases with no gene match: 9. Here the CDR3 reads CASSLIRAGGTETQYF. The CDR3 DNA reads TGTGCCAGCAGCTTAATTAGGGCGGGGGGGACGGAGACCCAGTACTTC.

J is TRBJ2-7 and V is TRBV19, with D perhaps TRBD1 (6 bases). V shed 10 bases and J shed 6 bases, with 16 bases lying between them. Per germline, CDR1 LNHDA and CDR2 SQIVND (reference sequence). This CDR3 is built from 12 residues. The chain's CDR3 is CATRGRGGEQYF. In DNA form, the CDR3 reads TGTGCCACCCGAGGGAGAGGGGGCGAGCAGTACTTC.

V usage is TRBV30 and J usage is TRBJ2-1; D gene unclear. This CDR3 contains 18 residues. Trimming pared 1 base from V and 0 bases from J, leaving 19 bases between. Germline V gene lookup returns CDR1 GTSNPN and CDR2 SVGIG (reference sequence). CDR3 protein: CAWSGPYPLKDSYNEQFF. DNA for the CDR3: TGTGCCTGGAGTGGCCCCTATCCTCTCAAAGACTCCTACAATGAGCAGTTCTTC.

CDR3 nucleotides: TGTGCCACCGGGGGGGTAGAGTGGGAGACCCAGTACTTC. Protein: CATGGVEWETQYF. The rearrangement uses TRBV15 and TRBJ2-5, with TRBD2 identical over 7 bases. The junction had 8 bases not matched to a gene; V was cut back by 8 bases and J by 5 bases. Germline assignment: CDR1 LNHNV and CDR2 YYDKDF (reference sequence). CDR3 length: 13 amino acids.

The V and J genes are TRBV5-4 and TRBJ2-1, with D unresolved. Germline values: CDR1 SGHNT, CDR2 YYREEE (reference sequence). The CDR3 sequence is 13 residues long. Trimming left V 0 bases short and J 5 bases short, with 6 bases between. The CDR3 DNA follows: TGTGCCAGCAGCTTGGATCCAAACAATGAGCAGTTCTTC. It codes for CASSLDPNNEQFF. The entire variable domain, with the rest obtained from reference TRBV5-4 and TRBJ2-1, is as follows: ETGVTQSPTHLIKTRGQQVTLRCSSQSGHNTVSWYQQALGQGPQFIFQYYREEENGRGNFPPRFSGLQFPNYSSELNVNALELDDSALYLCASSLDPNNEQFFGPGTRLTVL.

V gene TRBV28 combines with J gene TRBJ2-3, with D perhaps matching TRBD2 (6 bases). From germline, CDR1 is MDHEN and CDR2 SYDVKM. V shed 11 bases and J shed 4 bases, with 16 bases lying between them. The CDR3 loop spans 13 amino acids. The CDR3 sequence: CAGGAVKSDTQYF. The CDR3 DNA is TGTGCCGGCGGGGCGGTGAAATCAGATACGCAGTATTTT.